The 15 T cell receptor beta chains listed next were all sequenced from one sample in a study of beta chain features in type 1 diabetes. These receptors' targets are unknown. Study conclusions and caveats: When Type 1 diabetes patients were examined, their TCRB CDR3s proved moderately but significantly shorter in all four CD4+ subsets.

Sequencing targeted expressed TCRB transcripts, as all isolated RNA had been reverse transcribed. Using immunoSEQ multiplex PCR, the repertoire was profiled, and TCRdb retains in-frame clones only, with some absent. The sample includes about 260,000 clones, around 24% seen only once; the top ten take around 0.011%. Sequencing input: naive CD4+ T cells from blood. The receptors were sampled from a woman in her 30s with type 1 diabetes.

This clone has only a few counts. The chain couples TRBV7-3 to TRBJ2-3; no definite D call. Trimming shortened V by 1 base and J by 1 base, and 6 bases separated the two germline ends. The CDR3 runs 14 residues. Germline V gene lookup returns CDR1 SGHTA and CDR2 FQGTGA. The CDR3 loop reads CASSLNSGTDTQYF. The CDR3 nucleotides read TGTGCCAGCAGCTTAAATTCGGGCACAGATACGCAGTATTTT.

This clone showed up just a few times. The J gene is TRBJ2-7, the V gene TRBV5-1; 12 bases agree with TRBD2. The germline V gene encodes CDR1 SGHRS and CDR2 YFSETQ. Trimming cost V 3 bases and J 4 bases; bases outside gene matches: 8. There are 16 residues in the CDR3. The DNA of the CDR3 is TGCGCCAGCAGCTGGACAACTAGCGGGGGGATGTACGAGCAGTACTTC. The encoded protein is CASSWTTSGGMYEQYF.

The gene calls are TRBV29-1 and TRBJ2-7; 7 bases agree with TRBD1. Germline V CDR1 and CDR2: SQVTM, ANQGSEA. The CDR3 sequence is 12 residues long. Trimming removed 8 bases from V and 5 bases from J; junction bases left unmatched: 9. CDR3 sequence reads: CSTTTGLHEQYF. CDR3 sequence (DNA): TGCAGCACGACGACAGGGCTCCACGAGCAGTACTTC.

This chain joins TRBV15 and TRBJ1-1; 7 bases agree with TRBD1. There are 17 residues in the CDR3. Germline V lookup: CDR1 LNHNV, CDR2 YYDKDF (reference sequence). J was trimmed by 0 bases and V by 3 bases; bases with no gene match: 10. The CDR3 spells CATSSGQVAIMNTEAFF. Here the CDR3 DNA reads TGTGCCACCAGCAGTGGACAGGTTGCCATCATGAACACTGAAGCTTTCTTT.

This rearrangement joins TRBV7-9 to TRBJ1-2, with a weak D call TRBD1 (5 bases). Germline CDR1 SEHNR, CDR2 FQNEAQ (reference sequence). The CDR3 extends over 14 amino acids. The germline V and J ends were trimmed by 2 bases and 5 bases, with 12 bases remaining between them. The CDR3 sequence is CASSLPGVRYGYTF. The CDR3 nucleotides read TGTGCCAGCAGCTTACCGGGGGTGAGGTATGGCTACACCTTC.

This clone showed up just a few times. The genes are TRBV19 and TRBJ2-5; D not resolved. Germline assignment: CDR1 LNHDA and CDR2 SQIVND (reference sequence). V was shortened by 1 base and J by 5 bases, with 8 bases between the two germline ends. The CDR3 is made up of 13 amino acids. The CDR3 loop reads CASSIAARETQYF. Here the CDR3 DNA reads TGTGCCAGTAGTATAGCTGCGCGGGAGACCCAGTACTTC.

This clone was seen only a few times. The rearrangement uses TRBV29-1 and TRBJ1-3; 10 bases map to TRBD1. J gave up 3 bases and V 4 bases, and 3 bases lay outside the gene matches. Germline-derived CDR1 and CDR2 are SQVTM and ANQGSEA. The CDR3 is made up of 14 amino acids. CDR3 region: CSVVGQGYGNTIYF. In DNA, the CDR3 is TGCAGCGTTGTGGGACAGGGGTATGGAAACACCATATATTTT. The entire variable domain, with the rest obtained from reference TRBV29-1 and TRBJ1-3, is as follows: SAVISQKPSRDICQRGTSLTIQCQVDSQVTMMFWYRQQPGQSLTLIATANQGSEATYESGFVIDKFPISRPNLTFSTLTVSNMSPEDSSIYLCSVVGQGYGNTIYFGEGSWLTVV.

This chain connects TRBV21-1 to TRBJ2-5; no DNA check was done on the table's D call, TRBD2. TRBV21-1 corresponds to a pseudogene. CDR3 size: 13 residues. In nucleotides, the CDR3 is TGTGCCAGCAGCACCAGGAGGAAAGAGACCCAGTACTTC. Its protein product is CASSTRRKETQYF.

The chain uses TRBV18 and TRBJ2-3; TRBD1 might be the D (5 bases). CDR3 length: 14 amino acids. CDR1 KGHSH and CDR2 LQKENI come from the germline V gene. Trimming cost V 2 bases and J 5 bases, with 11 bases left between them. The DNA of the CDR3 is TGTGCCAGCTCACCATTTAGGGGTCAAGATACGCAGTATTTT. It translates to CASSPFRGQDTQYF. Full variable domain (missing parts from reference TRBV18 and TRBJ2-3): NAGVMQNPRHLVRRRGQEARLRCSPMKGHSHVYWYRQLPEEGLKFMVYLQKENIIDESGMPKERFSAEFPKEGPSILRIQQVVRGDSAAYFCASSPFRGQDTQYFGPGTRLTVL.

This clone was seen only a few times. This sequence joins TRBV18 and TRBJ1-5; D is possibly TRBD1 (6 bases). Germline V gene sequence: CDR1 KGHSH, CDR2 LQKENI. Trimming left V 5 bases short and J 3 bases short, with 14 bases between. The CDR3 is made up of 15 amino acids. The CDR3 loop reads CASSSGQGNNQPQHF. The CDR3 DNA follows: TGTGCCAGCTCATCCGGTCAGGGGAACAATCAGCCCCAGCATTTT.

This sequence joins TRBV9 and TRBJ2-4; D possibly corresponds to TRBD1 (6 bases). With 3 bases removed from V and 2 bases from J, the gap between germline ends came to 15 bases. The CDR3 is made up of 16 amino acids. Germline-derived CDR1 and CDR2 are SGDLS and YYNGEE. In nucleotides, the CDR3 is TGTGCCAGCAGCGCAACAGGGTCCTCTTCCAAAAACATTCAGTACTTC. Translation gives CASSATGSSSKNIQYF.

CDR3 sequence (DNA): TGTGCCAGCAGTCCCGACTGGGGAGGGTACAATGAGCAGTTCTTC. Amino acids: CASSPDWGGYNEQFF. The chain has TRBV6-5 and TRBJ2-1; 7 bases match TRBD2. CDR3 length: 15 residues. With V trimmed by 5 bases and J by 4 bases, 8 bases remained unmatched. Germline V gene data show CDR1 as MNHEY and CDR2 as SVGAGI.

This clone was counted only a few times. The genes are TRBV9 and TRBJ2-7; the match to TRBD1 covers 10 bases. V gave up 4 bases and J gave up 6 bases; unmatched junction bases: 7. Germline CDR1 and CDR2: SGDLS and YYNGEE. The CDR3 spans 14 residues. This chain's CDR3 is CASSPGTGAAEQYF. DNA of the CDR3: TGTGCCAGCAGCCCAGGGACAGGGGCCGCCGAGCAGTACTTC. The full variable domain, rest sourced from reference TRBV9 and TRBJ2-7, is DSGVTQTPKHLITATGQRVTLRCSPRSGDLSVYWYQQSLDQGLQFLIQYYNGEERAKGNILERFSAQQFPDLHSELNLSSLELGDSALYFCASSPGTGAAEQYFGPGTRLTVT.

The J gene is TRBJ2-1, the V gene TRBV9; weak D call: TRBD2 (6 bases). The CDR3 contains 16 residues. V was shortened by 0 bases and J by 3 bases, with 13 bases between the two germline ends. Germline-derived CDR1 and CDR2 are SGDLS and YYNGEE. The CDR3 region is CASSVVWRAGYNEQFF. As DNA, the CDR3 is TGTGCCAGCAGCGTAGTGTGGAGGGCCGGCTACAATGAGCAGTTCTTC.

This clone was recorded a few times. The CDR3 DNA reads as TGCGCCAGCAGCCCTCGACAGGGAGTTTCCTACGAGCAGTACTTC. Its protein product is CASSPRQGVSYEQYF. J is TRBJ2-7 and V is TRBV5-1, with TRBD1 matching 7 bases. V gave up 4 bases and J gave up 1 base; unmatched junction bases: 8. Looked up from germline, CDR1 is SGHRS and CDR2 is YFSETQ. The CDR3 runs to 15 residues. Together with reference TRBV5-1 and TRBJ2-7, the CDR3 gives the full variable domain: KAGVTQTPRYLIKTRGQQVTLSCSPISGHRSVSWYQQTPGQGLQFLFEYFSETQRNKGNFPGRFSGRQFSNSRSEMNVSTLELGDSALYLCASSPRQGVSYEQYFGPGTRLTVT.